This is a list of T cell receptor beta chains from one sample in a study of cytomegalovirus exposure and HLA in healthy donors. Repertoires were generated with immunoSEQ multiplex PCR, while TCRdb's copy carries only in-frame clones and drops some. The sample has approximately 190,000 clones, 75% to 90% seen once. The sample consisted of PBMCs. All receptors derive from a man aged 25-40 years in good health and CMV-seronegative. CDR3s include the opening cysteine and the closing phenylalanine or tryptophan. Fields, in order: D gene, clone size, V gene, J gene, CDR3 DNA, CDR3 protein. A D gene is named only where the DNA matches it firmly. Clone size appears in some rows only: once, few, many, or a class for an expanded clone.

-	once	TRBV6-1	TRBJ1-1	TGTGCCAGCAGTGAAGCGCCAGGGTTTGAAGCTTTCTTT	CASSEAPGFEAFF
TRBD1	-	TRBV28	TRBJ1-2	TGTGCCAGCAGCGCCGTCGGGACAGATGGCTACACCTTC	CASSAVGTDGYTF
-	-	TRBV19	TRBJ2-1	TGTGCCACTAACCCGCGGGCGGGGTCTGGGGATGAGCAGTTCTTC	CATNPRAGSGDEQFF
TRBD1	-	TRBV5-5	TRBJ2-7	TGTGCCAGCAGCCCGCCTCGGGCACAGGGGGCTCTCGAGCAGTACTTC	CASSPPRAQGALEQYF
-	-	TRBV5-1	TRBJ2-7	TGCGCCAGCAGCTACCTCCCTTGGACGGACAAGGAACCTTACGAGCAGTACTTC	CASSYLPWTDKEPYEQYF
-	-	TRBV19	TRBJ2-7	TGTGCCAGTAGTTACCGGGGGTTGAACTCCTACGAGCAGTACTTC	CASSYRGLNSYEQYF
-	-	TRBV5-1	TRBJ2-1	TGCGCCAGCAGCTTGGGGTTGGGCACCAATGAGCAGTTCTTC	CASSLGLGTNEQFF
TRBD2	few	TRBV7-2	TRBJ2-7	TGTGCCAGCAGCACAATAGCGGGAGAGATCTACGAGCAGTACTTC	CASSTIAGEIYEQYF
TRBD2	-	TRBV19	TRBJ2-1	TGTGCCAGTAGTCCGGGACTAGCGGTCAATGAGCAGTTCTTC	CASSPGLAVNEQFF
-	-	TRBV7-2	TRBJ2-3	TGTGCCAGCAGCCTAGGGCGGGATACGCAGTATTTT	CASSLGRDTQYF
-	once	TRBV4-2	TRBJ1-6	TGTGCCAGCAGCCAAGGGTCGAGCTCCTATAATTCACCCCTCCACTTT	CASSQGSSSYNSPLHF
-	-	TRBV5-8	TRBJ1-5	TGTGCCAGCAGCTTGGGTTTTTCAGTAAATCAGCCCCAGCATTTT	CASSLGFSVNQPQHF
TRBD1	few	TRBV29-1	TRBJ2-1	TGCAGCGGGCCGGGACAGGGACCCAATGAGCAGTTCTTC	CSGPGQGPNEQFF
-	-	TRBV28	TRBJ2-3	TGTGCCAGCAGAGGGGTTGCATATACGCAGTATTTT	CASRGVAYTQYF
TRBD2	once	TRBV5-1	TRBJ2-5	TGCGCCAGCAGCTTCGGCACAGCGGGGGGCGAGGAGACCCAGTACTTC	CASSFGTAGGEETQYF
TRBD2	-	TRBV7-8	TRBJ2-1	TGTGCCAGCAGTTCCGGGACTAGCGGGAGGGGGGGGCAGTTCTTC	CASSSGTSGRGGQFF
-	-	TRBV19	TRBJ1-5	TGTGCCAGTAGTATTCACAGGGGCAATCAGCCCCAGCATTTT	CASSIHRGNQPQHF
-	-	TRBV2	TRBJ2-7	TGTGCCAGCAGTGCGCGGGCTCTTGGCGAGCAGTACTTC	CASSARALGEQYF
-	-	TRBV5-5	TRBJ1-5	TGTGCCAGCAGCTTGTTTCTGGGGGCGAGATCGGATCAGCCCCAGCATTTT	CASSLFLGARSDQPQHF
-	-	TRBV11-2	TRBJ1-3	TGTGCCAGCAGCACCTCCCAGACAGGACCTGGAAACACCATATATTTT	CASSTSQTGPGNTIYF
-	few	TRBV4-2	TRBJ1-6	TGTGCCAGCAGCACCGGAGGGAATTCACCCCTCCACTTT	CASSTGGNSPLHF
TRBD2	-	TRBV5-6	TRBJ2-5	TGTGCCAGCAATACGTGGACTAGCGGGAAGGAGACCCAGTACTTC	CASNTWTSGKETQYF
TRBD2	-	TRBV4-1	TRBJ2-1	TGCGCCAGCAGCCAATCTAGCGGGGGGTTTATGAGCAATGAGCAGTTCTTC	CASSQSSGGFMSNEQFF
TRBD1	-	TRBV2	TRBJ2-3	TGTGCCAGCAAGATCGAGACAGGGGGCTCAGATACGCAGTATTTT	CASKIETGGSDTQYF
-	few	TRBV7-9	TRBJ2-7	TGTTCCAGCAAGGAAGGACTGGCCTACGAGCAGTACTTC	CSSKEGLAYEQYF
-	once	TRBV6-4	TRBJ1-1	TGTGCCAGCAGTGACTCGAGGTTGGTCACTGAAGCTTTCTTT	CASSDSRLVTEAFF
-	few	TRBV25-1	TRBJ2-3	TGTGCCTCGAGCTGGAGCGGGCGCCGAGATACGCAGTATTTT	CASSWSGRRDTQYF
TRBD1	-	TRBV6-5	TRBJ1-6	TGTGCCAGCAGTTCGCTGACAGGGAATAATTCACCCCTCCACTTT	CASSSLTGNNSPLHF
TRBD2	-	TRBV5-6	TRBJ2-1	TGTGCCAGCACCTTCCGCGGGAGGGCCAATGAGCAGTTCTTC	CASTFRGRANEQFF
TRBD2	-	TRBV15	TRBJ2-1	TGTGCCACCAGCAGGTCGACTAGCGGTCTATACAATGAGCAGTTCTTC	CATSRSTSGLYNEQFF
-	-	TRBV28	TRBJ1-4	TGTGCCAGCAGTTTAGGTTGGGGCAGGGTTGAAAAACTGTTTTTT	CASSLGWGRVEKLFF
TRBD2	-	TRBV4-2	TRBJ2-1	TGTGCCAGCAGCCAAGTCCAGCGGGAGTACTACAATGAGCAGTTCTTC	CASSQVQREYYNEQFF
TRBD1	once	TRBV5-5	TRBJ2-7	TGTGCCAGCAGCTTGGGACAGGGTTTTACCTACGAGCAGTACTTC	CASSLGQGFTYEQYF
-	few	TRBV10-2	TRBJ1-6	TGCGCCAGCAGATTGGCGGATTCACCCCTCCACTTT	CASRLADSPLHF